This T cell receptor (beta chain) was recorded in a study of blood T cells in healthy people across ages. Then a second PCR, running about 6 to 12 cycles, was carried out with a sample-barcoded 5' primer and a J-beta primer mix. Each cDNA molecule was tagged by a template-switch adaptor with 12 random nucleotides. TCRdb itself ran the 5' RACE reads through MiXCR, one entry per CDR3 protein. The profile shows some 760,000 distinct CDR3 sequences, around 25% of them singletons. This CDR3 contains 13 residues. Germline V gene lookup returns CDR1 DFQATT and CDR2 SNEGSKA (reference sequence). This clonotype was detected only a few times. Approximately 10 milliliters was the volume of peripheral blood drawn from each donor. Total RNA was extracted at no less than 6 micrograms per sample. The sample was also linked to a second study, of T cells of mothers and their children.

Input material: blood. The chain joins TRBV20-1 to TRBJ2-1, with 11 bases matching TRBD2. The DNA matches TRBJ2-7 better at its end, which makes the J call doubtful. The origin of this receptor is a boy younger than 18 in good health. CDR3 sequence reads: CSAPGLAVYEQYF. The CDR3 region has the DNA TGCAGTGCTCCGGGACTAGCGGTATACGAGCAGTACTTC.